This is a list of T cell receptor beta chains from one sample in a study of blood T cell repertoires in COVID-19. Clones were read by immunoSEQ multiplex PCR, and TCRdb kept only the in-frame ones, dropping some. The repertoire holds some 370,000 clones, with under 85% as singletons. The specimen was PBMCs or T cells enriched from blood (not recorded which). These receptors originate from a woman aged 50 to 60 who had recovered from COVID-19. The CDR3 runs from the conserved cysteine through the conserved F or W. The order of the fields is D gene, clone size, J gene, V gene, CDR3 DNA, CDR3 protein. The D gene is left open where the match is weak. Rows may omit the clone size; those that give it use once, few, many or a size class.

d_gene: .; abundance: .; j_gene: TRBJ1-5; v_gene: TRBV6-5; CDR3nt: TGTGCCAGCATGAGCCCCTCTCGCAATCAGCCCCAGCATTTT; CDR3aa: CASMSPSRNQPQHF
d_gene: .; abundance: .; j_gene: TRBJ1-6; v_gene: TRBV11-3; CDR3nt: TGTGCCAGCAGCTTAGGGCAGGGGCTTTCACCCCTCCACTTT; CDR3aa: CASSLGQGLSPLHF
d_gene: TRBD1; abundance: .; j_gene: TRBJ1-1; v_gene: TRBV11-3; CDR3nt: TGTGCCAGCAGCTTACCCCTGACAGGGTTGAACACTGAAGCTTTCTTT; CDR3aa: CASSLPLTGLNTEAFF
d_gene: TRBD1; abundance: once; j_gene: TRBJ1-4; v_gene: TRBV5-4; CDR3nt: TGTGCCAGCAGCGGAACAGGGGTTGGGGAAAAACTGTTTTTT; CDR3aa: CASSGTGVGEKLFF
d_gene: .; abundance: .; j_gene: TRBJ1-2; v_gene: TRBV9; CDR3nt: TGTGCCAGCAGCGCCCAGGTCGGCCTCATCTATGGCTACACCTTC; CDR3aa: CASSAQVGLIYGYTF
d_gene: .; abundance: .; j_gene: TRBJ1-2; v_gene: TRBV6-5; CDR3nt: TGTGCCAGCAGTTTGTTACAGGGAGCGGACGGCTACACCTTC; CDR3aa: CASSLLQGADGYTF
d_gene: TRBD1; abundance: .; j_gene: TRBJ1-5; v_gene: TRBV6-1; CDR3nt: TGTGCCAGCAGTGAAGGTGTTGCCGGGACAGGGAATCAGCCCCAGCATTTT; CDR3aa: CASSEGVAGTGNQPQHF
d_gene: .; abundance: .; j_gene: TRBJ1-4; v_gene: TRBV2; CDR3nt: TGTGCCAGCAGTGATGGAGGGCGAGCTAATGAAAAACTGTTTTTT; CDR3aa: CASSDGGRANEKLFF
d_gene: .; abundance: .; j_gene: TRBJ2-4; v_gene: TRBV7-9; CDR3nt: TGTGCCAGCAGCCAATCCGGGGGAGCCAAAAACATTCAGTACTTC; CDR3aa: CASSQSGGAKNIQYF
d_gene: TRBD1; abundance: .; j_gene: TRBJ1-2; v_gene: TRBV6-6; CDR3nt: TGTGCCAGCAGTTCTGGGACAGCCCTTTATGGCTACACCTTC; CDR3aa: CASSSGTALYGYTF
d_gene: .; abundance: .; j_gene: TRBJ2-7; v_gene: TRBV27; CDR3nt: TGTGCCAGCAGTTTGGGTGGCGGGTACGAGCAGTACTTC; CDR3aa: CASSLGGGYEQYF
d_gene: .; abundance: .; j_gene: TRBJ1-3; v_gene: TRBV14; CDR3nt: TGTGCCAGCAGCCAAGTTCAGGGAAACACCATATATTTT; CDR3aa: CASSQVQGNTIYF
d_gene: .; abundance: .; j_gene: TRBJ1-4; v_gene: TRBV3-1/TRBV3-2; CDR3nt: TGTGCCAGCAGCCAAGAGGGATTTGTTCTGGGGGCGGAAAAACTGTTTTTT; CDR3aa: CASSQEGFVLGAEKLFF
d_gene: TRBD1; abundance: .; j_gene: TRBJ1-6; v_gene: TRBV10-2; CDR3nt: TGCGCCAGCAGGACGACAGGGACTGATTCACCCCTCCACTTT; CDR3aa: CASRTTGTDSPLHF
d_gene: .; abundance: .; j_gene: TRBJ1-2; v_gene: TRBV7-9; CDR3nt: TGTGCCAGCAGCCGGAGGGCCGAACATTATGGCTACACCTTC; CDR3aa: CASSRRAEHYGYTF
d_gene: TRBD1; abundance: few; j_gene: TRBJ1-2; v_gene: TRBV7-9; CDR3nt: TGTGCCAGCAGGGGACAGGGGGGTGGCCCGAGCGGCTACACCTTC; CDR3aa: CASRGQGGGPSGYTF
d_gene: TRBD1; abundance: .; j_gene: TRBJ2-7; v_gene: TRBV7-2; CDR3nt: TGTGCCAGCAGCCCAACTTTAGGGGGCGTCTACGAGCAGTACTTC; CDR3aa: CASSPTLGGVYEQYF
d_gene: TRBD1; abundance: .; j_gene: TRBJ1-5; v_gene: TRBV7-2; CDR3nt: TGTGCCAGCAGCCAGACTCAGGGGGGCAATCAGCCCCAGCATTTT; CDR3aa: CASSQTQGGNQPQHF
d_gene: TRBD1; abundance: .; j_gene: TRBJ1-1; v_gene: TRBV6-5; CDR3nt: TGTGCCAGCTGCTGGGACAGGAACACTGAAGCTTTCTTT; CDR3aa: CASCWDRNTEAFF
d_gene: .; abundance: .; j_gene: TRBJ1-2; v_gene: TRBV6-5; CDR3nt: TGTGCCAGCATAGGCAGGAATTATGGCTACACCTTC; CDR3aa: CASIGRNYGYTF
d_gene: TRBD1; abundance: .; j_gene: TRBJ1-4; v_gene: TRBV2; CDR3nt: TGTGCCAGCAGTGAATACAGGGGAGGTGAAAAACTGTTTTTT; CDR3aa: CASSEYRGGEKLFF
d_gene: TRBD1; abundance: .; j_gene: TRBJ1-1; v_gene: TRBV5-1; CDR3nt: TGCGCCAGCAGCTCTGACAGGGGTGACACTGAAGCTTTCTTT; CDR3aa: CASSSDRGDTEAFF
d_gene: TRBD2; abundance: .; j_gene: TRBJ2-7; v_gene: TRBV4-2; CDR3nt: TGTGCCAGCGGGGTCGGCGGGGGCTCCTACGAGCAGTACTTC; CDR3aa: CASGVGGGSYEQYF
d_gene: TRBD2; abundance: .; j_gene: TRBJ2-7; v_gene: TRBV9; CDR3nt: TGTGCCAGCAGCGTAGAAGCGGGAAGGAGTACGAGTGAGCAGTACTTC; CDR3aa: CASSVEAGRSTSEQYF
d_gene: .; abundance: .; j_gene: TRBJ1-1; v_gene: TRBV2; CDR3nt: TGTGCCAGCAGTGAAGCGCTTCTTAGAGGGGAAGCTTTCTTT; CDR3aa: CASSEALLRGEAFF
d_gene: .; abundance: .; j_gene: TRBJ1-2; v_gene: TRBV28; CDR3nt: TGTGCCAGCAGTTTGGAGGACTATAGGGGCTATGGCTACACCTTC; CDR3aa: CASSLEDYRGYGYTF
d_gene: .; abundance: .; j_gene: TRBJ1-4; v_gene: TRBV7-9; CDR3nt: TGTGCCAGCAGCCTACTTACGACGGGGAATGAAAAACTGTTTTTT; CDR3aa: CASSLLTTGNEKLFF
d_gene: .; abundance: .; j_gene: TRBJ1-5; v_gene: TRBV6-5; CDR3nt: TGTGCCAGCAGACCCAACGGGGGAGGGGGTCAGCCCCAGCATTTT; CDR3aa: CASRPNGGGGQPQHF
d_gene: TRBD1; abundance: .; j_gene: TRBJ1-2; v_gene: TRBV5-6; CDR3nt: TGTGCCAGCCGGGACAGGGGACCCAACTATGGCTACACCTTC; CDR3aa: CASRDRGPNYGYTF
d_gene: TRBD1; abundance: .; j_gene: TRBJ2-2; v_gene: TRBV30; CDR3nt: TGTGCCTGGGACAGGGGAGGGGAGCTGTTTTTT; CDR3aa: CAWDRGGELFF
d_gene: .; abundance: .; j_gene: TRBJ2-2; v_gene: TRBV5-1; CDR3nt: TGCGCCAGCAGCTTGTTCAGACAGTCCCTCGCCGGGGAGCTGTTTTTT; CDR3aa: CASSLFRQSLAGELFF
d_gene: TRBD2; abundance: .; j_gene: TRBJ2-1; v_gene: TRBV9; CDR3nt: TGTGCCAGCAGCCAGCCCATACTAGCGGGGGAAAACAATGAGCAGTTCTTC; CDR3aa: CASSQPILAGENNEQFF
d_gene: .; abundance: once; j_gene: TRBJ1-5; v_gene: TRBV19; CDR3nt: TGTGCCAGTAGTTCGGAGAGGGGCAATCAGCCCCAGCATTTT; CDR3aa: CASSSERGNQPQHF
d_gene: .; abundance: once; j_gene: TRBJ1-1; v_gene: TRBV2; CDR3nt: TGTGCCAGCGGAAGGGACTTAGGGAACACTGAAGCTTTCTTT; CDR3aa: CASGRDLGNTEAFF
d_gene: .; abundance: .; j_gene: TRBJ2-2; v_gene: TRBV11-2; CDR3nt: TGTGCCAGCAGCTTAGATGGCACGTACACCGGGGAGCTGTTTTTT; CDR3aa: CASSLDGTYTGELFF
d_gene: .; abundance: .; j_gene: TRBJ1-5; v_gene: TRBV19; CDR3nt: TGTGCCAGTAGTATAGAACTAGCGAAGCAGGGCGGTGATCAGCCCCAGCATTTT; CDR3aa: CASSIELAKQGGDQPQHF
d_gene: .; abundance: .; j_gene: TRBJ2-5; v_gene: TRBV6-4; CDR3nt: TGTGCCAGCAGTGACTCGAGGGGGGAGACCCAGTACTTC; CDR3aa: CASSDSRGETQYF
d_gene: TRBD2; abundance: .; j_gene: TRBJ2-4; v_gene: TRBV19; CDR3nt: TGTGCCAGTAGTCCTCGCCCAGCGGGAGGTTTGCTAGCCAAAAACATTCAGTACTTC; CDR3aa: CASSPRPAGGLLAKNIQYF
d_gene: TRBD2; abundance: .; j_gene: TRBJ2-1; v_gene: TRBV6-2/TRBV6-3; CDR3nt: TGTGCCAGCAGTAAACTCCCGGGACTAGCGGGAGGGAAGCTCAATGAGCAGTTCTTC; CDR3aa: CASSKLPGLAGGKLNEQFF
d_gene: .; abundance: .; j_gene: TRBJ1-2; v_gene: TRBV7-2; CDR3nt: TGTGCCAGCAGCTTAGAGCGGGGGGGCTATGGCTACACCTTC; CDR3aa: CASSLERGGYGYTF
d_gene: TRBD1; abundance: .; j_gene: TRBJ1-4; v_gene: TRBV13; CDR3nt: TGTGCCAGCAGCTCCCGACAGGGGGGCGCAACTAATGAAAAACTGTTTTTT; CDR3aa: CASSSRQGGATNEKLFF
d_gene: TRBD2; abundance: .; j_gene: TRBJ2-3; v_gene: TRBV5-1; CDR3nt: TGCGCCAGCAGACACGGGAGCGGGGAGAGCACAGATACGCAGTATTTT; CDR3aa: CASRHGSGESTDTQYF
d_gene: TRBD1; abundance: few; j_gene: TRBJ2-1; v_gene: TRBV3-1/TRBV3-2; CDR3nt: TGTGCCAGCACCGACAGGGGGCAGAATGAGCAGTTCTTC; CDR3aa: CASTDRGQNEQFF
d_gene: .; abundance: .; j_gene: TRBJ1-4; v_gene: TRBV5-4; CDR3nt: TGTGCCAGCAGCACAGGACCGGGGGGCGCCAGGGTCGGGGAAAAACTGTTTTTT; CDR3aa: CASSTGPGGARVGEKLFF
d_gene: TRBD1; abundance: .; j_gene: TRBJ1-1; v_gene: TRBV6-5; CDR3nt: TGTGCCAGCAGCCAGGGACAGACAGGAGCTTTCTTT; CDR3aa: CASSQGQTGAFF
d_gene: .; abundance: .; j_gene: TRBJ2-2; v_gene: TRBV12-3/TRBV12-4; CDR3nt: TGTGCCAGCAGCGATACTATCACCGGGGAGCTGTTTTTT; CDR3aa: CASSDTITGELFF
d_gene: .; abundance: .; j_gene: TRBJ2-7; v_gene: TRBV13; CDR3nt: TGTGCCAGCAGCCGACTGGGCCAAAGACGGGACTCATCCTACGAGCAGTACTTC; CDR3aa: CASSRLGQRRDSSYEQYF
d_gene: TRBD1; abundance: .; j_gene: TRBJ2-3; v_gene: TRBV3-1/TRBV3-2; CDR3nt: TGTGCCAGCAGCCAAGCAGGGGGTTCGACAGATACGCAGTATTTT; CDR3aa: CASSQAGGSTDTQYF
d_gene: TRBD2; abundance: .; j_gene: TRBJ2-1; v_gene: TRBV30; CDR3nt: TGTGCCTGGAGGACTAGCGGGGGCTGGAATGAGCAGTTCTTC; CDR3aa: CAWRTSGGWNEQFF
d_gene: TRBD1; abundance: .; j_gene: TRBJ2-1; v_gene: TRBV27; CDR3nt: TGTGCCAGCAGTGGACAGGGAGCCTACAATGAGCAGTTCTTC; CDR3aa: CASSGQGAYNEQFF
d_gene: TRBD1; abundance: .; j_gene: TRBJ1-1; v_gene: TRBV7-2; CDR3nt: TGTGCCAGCAGCCCCCGGACAGGGCACACTGAAGCTTTCTTT; CDR3aa: CASSPRTGHTEAFF
d_gene: .; abundance: .; j_gene: TRBJ2-1; v_gene: TRBV4-2; CDR3nt: TGTGCCAGCAGCCAAGAGAGTACTCCATATAGTGAGCAGTTCTTC; CDR3aa: CASSQESTPYSEQFF
d_gene: TRBD1; abundance: .; j_gene: TRBJ1-1; v_gene: TRBV5-1; CDR3nt: TGCGCCAGCAGCTTGTGGCGGACAGGGCTGAACACTGAAGCTTTCTTT; CDR3aa: CASSLWRTGLNTEAFF
d_gene: .; abundance: .; j_gene: TRBJ1-6; v_gene: TRBV5-1; CDR3nt: TGCGCCAGCAGCTTGGGGGGAGGGAATTCACCCCTCCACTTT; CDR3aa: CASSLGGGNSPLHF